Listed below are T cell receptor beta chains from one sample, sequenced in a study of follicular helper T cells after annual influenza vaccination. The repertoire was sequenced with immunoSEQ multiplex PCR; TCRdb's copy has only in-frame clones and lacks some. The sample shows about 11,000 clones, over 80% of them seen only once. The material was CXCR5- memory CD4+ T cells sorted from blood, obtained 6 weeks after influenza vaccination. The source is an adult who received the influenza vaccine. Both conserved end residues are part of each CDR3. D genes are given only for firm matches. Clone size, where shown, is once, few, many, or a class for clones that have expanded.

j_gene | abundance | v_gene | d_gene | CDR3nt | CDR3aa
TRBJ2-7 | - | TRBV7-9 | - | TGTGCCAGCAGTTCACCCTCCGGGACACCCTCCTACGAGCAGTACTTC | CASSSPSGTPSYEQYF
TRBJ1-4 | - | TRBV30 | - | TGTGCCTGGAGTCCCTTGCATAGGGGAATTGAAAAACTGTTTTTT | CAWSPLHRGIEKLFF
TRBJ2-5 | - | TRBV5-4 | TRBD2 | TGTGCCAGCAGCTTTCGCGGGAGGGGGGAGACCCAGTACTTC | CASSFRGRGETQYF
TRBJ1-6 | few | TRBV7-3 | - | TGTGCCAGCAGCTCGACAGGAGCGAGAGATTCACCCCTCCACTTT | CASSSTGARDSPLHF
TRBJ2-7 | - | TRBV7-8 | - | TGTGCCAGCAGCCACCGAAGGAGTATATACTACGAGCAGTACTTC | CASSHRRSIYYEQYF
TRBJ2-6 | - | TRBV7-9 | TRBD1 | TGTGCCAGCAGCTACAGGGGAGCTGGGGCCAACGTCCTGACTTTC | CASSYRGAGANVLTF
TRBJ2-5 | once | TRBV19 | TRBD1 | TGTGCCAGTAGTCTGGACAGGGAAGAGACCCAGTACTTC | CASSLDREETQYF
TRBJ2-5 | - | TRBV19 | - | TGTGCCAGTAGTATGAGGGGGGAGACCCAGTACTTC | CASSMRGETQYF
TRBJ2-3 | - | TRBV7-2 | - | TGTGCCAGCAGTCCGTCCCGGCCGGATACGCAGTATTTT | CASSPSRPDTQYF
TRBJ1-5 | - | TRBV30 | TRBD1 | TGTGCCTGGAGGAGGACAGGGGGCGCAAGCAATCAGCCCCAGCATTTT | CAWRRTGGASNQPQHF
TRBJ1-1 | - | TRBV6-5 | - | TGTGCCAGCAGTCCCGGTGGAGGGATGAACACTGAAGCTTTCTTT | CASSPGGGMNTEAFF
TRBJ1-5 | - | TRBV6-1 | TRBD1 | TGTGCCAGCTCCCCGACAGGGCGACAGCCCCAGCATTTT | CASSPTGRQPQHF
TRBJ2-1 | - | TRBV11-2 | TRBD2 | TGTGCCAGCAGCTTAGATCGGGCTAGCGGATACAATGAGCAGTTCTTC | CASSLDRASGYNEQFF
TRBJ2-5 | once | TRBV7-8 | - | TGTGCCAGCAGCCTCGGGCCCCGGCGGAGGGAGACCCAGTACTTC | CASSLGPRRRETQYF
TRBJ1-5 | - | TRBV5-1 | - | TGCGCCAGCAGCCCCGACGGCGGGTACAATCAGCCCCAGCATTTT | CASSPDGGYNQPQHF
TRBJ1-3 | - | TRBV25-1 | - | TGTGCCAGCAGTGGCATTGAAAACACCATATATTTT | CASSGIENTIYF
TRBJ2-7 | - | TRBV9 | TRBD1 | TGTGCCAGCAGCCCTCCCGGGACAGTTTCCTACGAGCAGTACTTC | CASSPPGTVSYEQYF
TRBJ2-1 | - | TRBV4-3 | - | TGCGCCAGCGGTCTCGGGGGGCCAGCGGTAGAGCAGTTCTTC | CASGLGGPAVEQFF
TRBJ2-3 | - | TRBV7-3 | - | TGTGCCAGCAGCTTCGGCGAAAGCACAGATACGCAGTATTTT | CASSFGESTDTQYF
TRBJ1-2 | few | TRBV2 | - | TGTGCCAGCAGTCCTGACTATGGCTACACCTTC | CASSPDYGYTF
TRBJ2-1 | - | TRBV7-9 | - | TGTGCCAGCAGCTTAGCCCTGAGCGGAAAGCAGTTCTTC | CASSLALSGKQFF
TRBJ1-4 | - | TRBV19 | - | TGTGCCAGTAGTAACGATGCAACTAATGAAAAACTGTTTTTT | CASSNDATNEKLFF
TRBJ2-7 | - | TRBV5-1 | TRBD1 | TGCGCCAGCAGCTCCGGACAGGGGGGTCGGCAGTACTTC | CASSSGQGGRQYF
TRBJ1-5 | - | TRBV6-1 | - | TGTGCCAGCACCCAGACAGGAATCAATCAGCCCCAGCATTTT | CASTQTGINQPQHF
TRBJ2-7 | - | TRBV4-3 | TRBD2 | TGCGCCAGCAGCCAAGGTGTCAACTGGCGGGAGGAACCGAGCTACGAGCAGTACTTC | CASSQGVNWREEPSYEQYF
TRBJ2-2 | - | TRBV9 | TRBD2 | TGTGCCAGCAGCGTAGGCGCTAGCGGGGGGCGACCCGGGGAGCTGTTTTTT | CASSVGASGGRPGELFF
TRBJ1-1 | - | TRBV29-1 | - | TGCAGCGTTGAACTTCGGGGACCCCCGAACACTGAAGCTTTCTTT | CSVELRGPPNTEAFF
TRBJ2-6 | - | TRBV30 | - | TGTGCCTGGAGTGTGTCCTCTGGGGCCAACGTCCTGACTTTC | CAWSVSSGANVLTF
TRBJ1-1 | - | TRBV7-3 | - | TGTGCCAGCAGCCCCTCTATTGGAGGGACTGAAGCTTTCTTT | CASSPSIGGTEAFF
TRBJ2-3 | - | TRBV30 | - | TGTGCCTGGACAGGGCTCAACCCAAGCACAGATACGCAGTATTTT | CAWTGLNPSTDTQYF
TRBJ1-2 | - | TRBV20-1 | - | TGCAGTGCTAGGGACAACTATGGCTACACCTTC | CSARDNYGYTF
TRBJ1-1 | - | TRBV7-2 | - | TGTGCCAGCAGCTTTGACGGGGGTGAAGCTTTCTTT | CASSFDGGEAFF
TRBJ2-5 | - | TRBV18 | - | TGTGCCAGCTCACCCCCGGTTGGTAGCGGACAAGAGACCCAGTACTTC | CASSPPVGSGQETQYF
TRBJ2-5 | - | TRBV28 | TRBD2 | TGTGCCAGCAGCAGACTAGCGAATCAAGAGACCCAGTACTTC | CASSRLANQETQYF
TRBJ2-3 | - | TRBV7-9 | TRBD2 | TGTGCCAGCAGCTATAGCGGGGGGACGAGCACAGATACGCAGTATTTT | CASSYSGGTSTDTQYF
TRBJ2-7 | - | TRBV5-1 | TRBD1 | TGCGCCAGCAGCTGGGGGACAGGGCCAACCTACGAGCAGTACTTC | CASSWGTGPTYEQYF
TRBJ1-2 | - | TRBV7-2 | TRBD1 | TGTGCCAGCAGCTTAGCCGGGACAGGGGATGGCTACACCTTC | CASSLAGTGDGYTF
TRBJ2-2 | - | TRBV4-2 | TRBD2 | TGTGCCAGCAGCCAAGATTTGGGGACTAGCGGACACACCGGGGAGCTGTTTTTT | CASSQDLGTSGHTGELFF
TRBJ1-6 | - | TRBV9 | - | TGTGCCAGCAGCGTAGGACAGGCGGGTAATTCACCCCTCCACTTT | CASSVGQAGNSPLHF